A selection of T cell receptor beta chains follows, all from one sample in a study of CD8 T cells in Susac syndrome. TCRdb re-called the immunoSEQ multiplex PCR reads with MiXCR, one entry per CDR3 protein. The table records around 130,000 distinct CDR3 sequences, roughly 95% of them present only once. Input material: CD4+ T cells from PBMCs. The origin of the receptors is a human donor with Susac syndrome. Each CDR3 is given with its conserved first and last residue. Fields, in order: D gene, clone size, J gene, V gene, CDR3 protein, CDR3 DNA. A D gene is named only where the DNA matches it firmly. The size entry is marked missing in some rows and otherwise reads once, few, many or a size class.

D: NA; size: NA; J: TRBJ2-7; V: TRBV20-1; CDR3: CSANPRTAVYEQYF; DNA: TGCAGTGCCAACCCGCGGACGGCTGTTTACGAGCAGTACTTC
D: TRBD1; size: NA; J: TRBJ2-7; V: TRBV3-1; CDR3: CASSHTGTGIHEQYF; DNA: TGTGCCAGCAGCCACACCGGGACAGGGATCCACGAGCAGTACTTC
D: NA; size: once; J: TRBJ2-1; V: TRBV18; CDR3: CASSPRAALDEQFF; DNA: TGTGCCAGCTCACCGCGGGCGGCCCTGGATGAGCAGTTCTTC
D: TRBD2; size: NA; J: TRBJ2-5; V: TRBV12-3/TRBV12-4; CDR3: CASSRLAGGGETQYF; DNA: TGTGCCAGCAGTCGACTAGCGGGAGGAGGGGAGACCCAGTACTTC
D: NA; size: NA; J: TRBJ2-1; V: TRBV27; CDR3: CASSYAKEYNEQFF; DNA: TGTGCCAGCAGTTATGCCAAGGAGTACAATGAGCAGTTCTTC
D: NA; size: NA; J: TRBJ2-1; V: TRBV11-2; CDR3: CASSRRTRTYNEQFF; DNA: TGTGCCAGCAGCCGACGGACCCGGACCTACAATGAGCAGTTCTTC
D: TRBD2; size: NA; J: TRBJ2-7; V: TRBV5-4; CDR3: CASSLAGTSGRGEQYF; DNA: TGTGCCAGCAGCTTGGCCGGGACTAGCGGGAGGGGAGAGCAGTACTTC
D: TRBD2; size: NA; J: TRBJ2-2; V: TRBV12-5; CDR3: CASGLPPGSGRAWKTGELFF; DNA: TGTGCTAGTGGTTTGCCTCCGGGTAGCGGGAGGGCCTGGAAAACCGGGGAGCTGTTTTTT
D: TRBD1; size: NA; J: TRBJ2-1; V: TRBV11-2; CDR3: CASSLRGLRSYNEQFF; DNA: TGTGCCAGCAGCTTAAGGGGGCTAAGGTCCTACAATGAGCAGTTCTTC
D: NA; size: NA; J: TRBJ2-1; V: TRBV5-4; CDR3: CASSLVSGNNEQFF; DNA: TGTGCCAGCAGCTTGGTATCGGGGAACAATGAGCAGTTCTTC
D: NA; size: NA; J: TRBJ2-3; V: TRBV7-3; CDR3: CASSLTGSGDTQYF; DNA: TGTGCCAGCAGCTTGACAGGTTCGGGAGATACGCAGTATTTT
D: NA; size: NA; J: TRBJ2-7; V: TRBV2; CDR3: CASTQTNYEQYF; DNA: TGTGCCAGCACCCAGACTAACTACGAGCAGTACTTC
D: TRBD2; size: NA; J: TRBJ2-2; V: TRBV7-9; CDR3: CASRGEANTGELFF; DNA: TGTGCCAGTCGGGGGGAGGCGAACACCGGGGAGCTGTTTTTT
D: NA; size: NA; J: TRBJ2-1; V: TRBV3-1; CDR3: CASSPHYNEQFF; DNA: TGTGCCAGCAGTCCCCACTACAATGAGCAGTTCTTC
D: TRBD1; size: NA; J: TRBJ1-2; V: TRBV9; CDR3: CASSSRTGQGQAYGYTF; DNA: TGTGCCAGCAGTTCCCGGACTGGACAGGGGCAGGCCTATGGCTACACCTTC